The next 11 T cell receptor beta chains were all read from a single sample in a study of T cells in Graves' hyperthyroidism and ophthalmopathy. Amplification targeted TCR beta CDR3 regions from RNA transcripts. HTBI primers were employed in a first-round RT-PCR of the TCR CDR3. One entry per CDR3 protein results from TCRdb running MiXCR on the multiplex PCR reads. Of under 350,000 distinct CDR3 sequences in the sample, 21% are singletons; the top ten hold over 45%. Material: blood. Source of these receptors: a woman aged 45-60 years with Graves' hyperthyroidism.

This clonotype came up a few times. The chain joins TRBV10-3 to TRBJ1-2, with D maybe TRBD1 (5 bases). Trimming removed 2 bases at V and 6 bases at J, with 13 bases between. Germline CDR1 and CDR2: ENHRY and SYGVKD. This CDR3 region has 14 residues. CDR3 region: CAISEDRLGDGYTF. As DNA, the CDR3 is TGTGCCATCAGTGAGGACAGATTAGGAGATGGCTACACCTTC.

This chain links TRBV4-1 with TRBJ2-5; 7 bases line up with TRBD2. Germline assignment: CDR1 MGHRA and CDR2 YSYEKL. V dropped 1 base and J dropped 3; count of bases not matched to a gene: 8. This CDR3 region has 16 residues. The DNA of the CDR3 is TGCGCCAGCAGCCAAGGTCCGGCCGGGACTAAAGAGACCCAGTACTTC. It encodes CASSQGPAGTKETQYF.

This clonotype was picked up many times. The junction and the germline gene differ at one end; a read error may be behind it. The V call is TRBV28, the J call TRBJ1-4; D is uncertain. Looked up from germline, CDR1 is MDHEN and CDR2 is SYDVKM. This CDR3 comprises 12 residues. The CDR3 bases are TGTGCCAGCAGCTTATCGGGTGAAAAACTGTTTTTT. It codes for CASSLSGEKLFF.

This clonotype has just a few counts. The chain joins TRBV20-1 to TRBJ2-1, with a tentative D call TRBD1 (6 bases). V was pared by 1 base and J by 8 bases, with 12 bases between. Looked up from germline, CDR1 is DFQATT and CDR2 is SNEGSKA (reference sequence). This CDR3 has 13 residues. The CDR3 is CSARVAGVDEQFF. The CDR3 DNA reads as TGCAGTGCTAGAGTAGCAGGGGTGGATGAGCAGTTCTTC.

The chain has TRBV10-3 and TRBJ2-3, with D perhaps matching TRBD2 (7 bases). Germline lookup yields CDR1 ENHRY and CDR2 SYGVKD. With 7 bases removed from V and 0 bases from J, the gap between germline ends came to 11 bases. CDR3 length equals 14 residues. For the CDR3, the DNA is TGTGCCATCACTAAGGGGGGGAGCACAGATACGCAGTATTTT. This translates into CAITKGGSTDTQYF.

V gene TRBV5-5 combines with J gene TRBJ2-6; D is ambiguous. The CDR3 contains 15 residues. V lost 6 bases, J lost 0 bases, and 10 bases lay in between. The germline V gene encodes CDR1 SGHKS and CDR2 YYEKEE (reference sequence). The chain's CDR3 is CASTQDGSGANVLTF. The CDR3 region has the DNA TGTGCCAGCACTCAGGATGGCTCTGGGGCCAACGTCCTGACTTTC.

This chain connects TRBV9 to TRBJ1-1, with 9 bases fitting TRBD1. J lost 5 bases, V lost 3 bases, and 2 bases had no gene match. CDR1 SGDLS and CDR2 YYNGEE come from the germline V gene. The CDR3 runs to 13 residues. CDR3 bases: TGTGCCAGCAGCGAAGGACAGGGGACTGAAGCTTTCTTT. As protein: CASSEGQGTEAFF.

This clonotype was counted at least ten times. The rearrangement joins TRBV30 to TRBJ1-5, with TRBD1 matching 8 bases. CDR1 GTSNPN and CDR2 SVGIG come from the germline V gene (reference sequence). The CDR3 totals 14 residues. Trimming took 4 bases from V and 9 from J; bases not matched to a gene: 11. The CDR3 is CAWNPGQGRGPQHF. The CDR3 region has the DNA TGTGCCTGGAATCCAGGACAGGGAAGGGGGCCCCAGCATTTT.

The chain couples TRBV5-5 to TRBJ1-3; no clear D. V dropped 2 bases and J dropped 0 bases, with 6 bases sitting between them. The germline CDR1 and CDR2 sequences are SGHKS and YYEKEE (reference sequence). The CDR3 has 14 amino acids. The CDR3 bases are TGTGCCAGCAGCTTCGGCATCTCTGGAAACACCATATATTTT. Protein product: CASSFGISGNTIYF.

V is TRBV2 and J is TRBJ2-7; 8 bases agree with TRBD1. The CDR3 contains 17 residues. From germline, CDR1 is SNHLY and CDR2 FYNNEI. The V and J ends lost 3 bases and 2 bases, in that order; junction bases with no gene match: 12. CDR3 amino acids: CASSDWGIRTGTYEQYF. In nucleotides, the CDR3 is TGTGCCAGCAGTGATTGGGGGATACGGACAGGGACCTACGAGCAGTACTTC.

The chain links TRBV20-1 to TRBJ2-7; 7 bases match TRBD1. Looked up from germline, CDR1 is DFQATT and CDR2 is SNEGSKA (reference sequence). The CDR3 consists of 14 residues. Trimming removed 2 bases from V and 3 bases from J; junction bases left unmatched: 7. CDR3 residues: CSARSDREYYEQYF. In DNA form, the CDR3 reads TGCAGTGCTAGATCCGACAGGGAATACTACGAGCAGTACTTC.